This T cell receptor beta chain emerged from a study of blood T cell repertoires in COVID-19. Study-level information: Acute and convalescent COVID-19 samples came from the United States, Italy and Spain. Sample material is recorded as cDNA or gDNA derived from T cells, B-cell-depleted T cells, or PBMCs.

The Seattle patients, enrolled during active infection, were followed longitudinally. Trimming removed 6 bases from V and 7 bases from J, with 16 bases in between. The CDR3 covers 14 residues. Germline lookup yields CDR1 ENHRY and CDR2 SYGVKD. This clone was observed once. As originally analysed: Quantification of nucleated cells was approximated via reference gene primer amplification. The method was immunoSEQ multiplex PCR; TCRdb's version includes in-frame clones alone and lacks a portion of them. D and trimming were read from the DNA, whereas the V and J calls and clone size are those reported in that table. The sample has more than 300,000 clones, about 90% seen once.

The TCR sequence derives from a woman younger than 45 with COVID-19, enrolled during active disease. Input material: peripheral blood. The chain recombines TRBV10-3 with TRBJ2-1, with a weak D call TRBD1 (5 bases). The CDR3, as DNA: TGTGCCATCAGGGGGCCACAGATCGGGAATGAGCAGTTCTTC. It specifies CAIRGPQIGNEQFF.